This TCR beta chain was sequenced for a study of shared clonotypes between healthy human individuals (dated by TCRdb to 2020 to 2022). Background on the whole study: The cohort included three men and a couple of women between 18 and 49 years of age. Blood TCR repertoires of a handful of healthy adults were deeply sequenced to estimate repertoire size and the extent of clonotype sharing between individuals. To increase sequencing depth and limit assay-specific biases, different laboratories used diverse techniques to prepare libraries and sequence TCR repertoires. Leukapheresis yielded between about 0.85 and 9 billion PBMCs per donor. Per donor, three plates each were used for CD4 naive and CD4 memory, two for CD8 naive, and one for CD8 memory. What the work shows at the level of the full study, not this receptor alone: The small number of donors limited the genetic and exposure-history diversity represented. Higher generation probabilities were observed for clonotypes shared by all four sorted-subset donors than for non-shared clonotypes. Pairwise subsampling indicated that sequencing depth was expected to affect the degree of clonotype sharing among donors. Across a handful of donors, approximately 5% of naive CD4, 3.5% of naive CD8, under 2.5% of memory CD4, and approximately 0.4% of memory CD8 clonotypes were shared. Larger estimated clonotype richness was generally found for naive subsets than for memory subsets. Incomplete sequencing was indicated by rarefaction of sorted-subset datasets, despite the large sequencing depth. Only blood was sampled, and tissue TCR repertoires likely differ from those in blood.

This clone was seen repeatedly, ten times or more. Its recognized antigen is unknown. Per-base quality was not reported, and no clone a single base away is much larger than it. The donors were healthy, HIV-negative adults who had no recently reported acute infections or vaccinations. Only Caucasian adults living in Nashville, Tennessee, USA were represented among the donors. CD4+ T cells were enriched by magnetic negative selection, after which naive cells were positively selected on CD45RA and the negative fraction was taken as the memory subset. Blood was obtained by leukapheresis, after which PBMCs were separated by Ficoll-Histopaque density gradient centrifugation and cryopreserved in liquid nitrogen vapor phase. Purity and quantity of every magnetically sorted T cell population were checked by analytical flow cytometry. Genomic DNA was isolated from each sorted fraction and quantified by UV absorbance on a Nanodrop 2000c.

For CDR1 and CDR2, the germline V gene lists SGHRS and YFSETQ. At the junction V is shortened by 0 bases and J by 9 bases; bases outside the gene matches: 5. Its CDR3 holds 14 amino acids, cysteine through phenylalanine. CDR3 DNA only is kept here, 42 bases in frame from base 1. Using the deep immunoSEQ assay, multiplex PCR amplified TCR CDR3 regions from genomic DNA. Extracted genomic DNA from each cell subset was distributed evenly across all wells of several immunoSEQ 96-well plates, and each plate was treated as a replicate. Each replicate PCR for sorted subsets received around 200 ng genomic DNA, equal to roughly 29,000 T cell genomes. Purified libraries were quantified with a Qubit 3.0 fluorometer, sized on a Bioanalyzer 2100, and re-quantified with the KAPA Library Quantification kit. A separate single-read 150-cycle Illumina NextSeq 550 flow cell was used to sequence each immunoSEQ 96-well plate. The study's processing was this. Because the immunoSEQ output held only junctional sequences and lacked quality scores, the filtering could not match the filtering applied to full-length reads. Sequences were annotated with PyIR, a Python wrapper for IgBLAST v1.9, and V/J genes and CDR3 were assigned using IMGT germline references. Reads were removed for weak V/J assignments (E-value above 1e-6), missing CDR3, stop codons, out-of-frame junctions, or ambiguous translated residues. V3J clonotypes were defined as sequences sharing an identical inferred V gene, J gene, and CDR3 amino acid sequence. To compute the percentage overlap between repertoires, the number of shared unique clonotypes was divided by the size of the smaller repertoire. RTK rarefaction, the Chao1 estimator, and Recon v2.1 estimates of unobserved clonotypes were used to assess repertoire richness. OLGA was used to compute generation probabilities for all TCRbeta clonotypes that the gDNA method yielded from a few donors. Here the immuneACCESS table is served through TCRdb, limited to in-frame sequences with V and J called. Missing clones are a known gap in these copies; in checked studies unresolved V genes cover under half, and the rest lacks a known reason. That table gives V, J and clone size, and the DNA gave D and trimming. Counted in this sample were over a million clones; 65% to 80% of them appeared once. The top ten hold 1.4% of the sample.

This TCR derives from a man aged 18 to 30 in good health. Recombination linked TRBV5-1 to TRBJ2-4; 8 middle bases align to TRBD1. The specimen was memory CD4+ T cells sorted from blood. The cell subset or site label corresponds to: CD45RA-negative fraction. Here is the DNA: TGCGCCAGCAGCTTGGGCCCCGGACAGGGCATTCAGTACTTC. This gives the protein CASSLGPGQGIQYF.